The 20 T cell receptor beta chains below come from one sample, sequenced in a study of CD8 T cells in cerebrospinal fluid in Alzheimer's disease. Reanalyzing the 10x single-cell sequencing reads, TCRdb keeps one entry per CDR3 protein, without DNA. The listing records under 2,000 distinct CDR3 sequences. Sequencing input: cerebrospinal fluid. These TCRs come from a human donor in good health.

This clonotype is deemed medium-sized by its frequency. The chain has TRBV18 and TRBJ2-2; TCRdb reports TRBD2, a call that lacks DNA to check it against. Germline V CDR1 and CDR2: KGHSH, LQKENI. CDR3 size: 17 residues. The CDR3 reads CASSRLAAKINTGELFF.

Frequency places this clonotype as large (0.1 to 1%). This chain uses TRBV9 with TRBJ2-5; TCRdb lists TRBD1, though no DNA is available to test this call. The CDR3 covers 16 residues. Germline CDR1 is SGDLS and CDR2 is YYNGEE. This CDR3 reads CASSPTTGGMVETQYF.

Its frequency marks this clonotype as medium-sized (0.01 to 0.1%). This chain uses TRBV19 with TRBJ2-3; TCRdb outputs TRBD2, but without DNA this stays unchecked. Germline loops: CDR1 LNHDA, CDR2 SQIVND (reference sequence). The CDR3 consists of 16 residues. The CDR3 here is CASGLAGGPGTDTQYF.

This clonotype is classed as large (0.1 to 1%) by frequency. This rearrangement joins TRBV7-7 to TRBJ2-5; TCRdb returns TRBD1, unconfirmable since there is no DNA. The V gene's germline CDR1 is SSHAT and CDR2 FNYEAQ (reference sequence). This CDR3 has 13 amino acids. CDR3 amino acids: CASSLVQGETQYF.

V gene TRBV30 combines with J gene TRBJ2-7. The V gene's germline CDR1 is GTSNPN and CDR2 SVGIG (reference sequence). There are 13 residues in the CDR3. The CDR3 protein is CAWSVAAVYEQYF.

This clonotype shows up as medium-sized by frequency. This sequence joins TRBV11-3 and TRBJ2-7; TCRdb's D gene call, TRBD1, goes unchecked for lack of DNA. This CDR3 is built from 15 residues. CDR1 is SGHNT, CDR2 YENEEA, per germline. CDR3 protein: CASSSRTGQGDEQYF.

CDR3 amino acids: CASSLVNYGYTF. The J gene is TRBJ1-2, the V gene TRBV5-6. CDR1 SGHDT and CDR2 YYEEEE come from the germline V gene. The CDR3 has 12 residues.

This clonotype is identified as medium-sized from frequency. The chain is built from TRBV20-1 and TRBJ2-3; the D call from TCRdb, TRBD2, cannot be confirmed without DNA. The CDR3 consists of 14 residues. CDR1 is DFQATT, CDR2 SNEGSKA, per germline (reference sequence). This chain's CDR3 is CSARRGTISDTQYF.

By frequency, this clonotype registers medium-sized. The chain carries TRBV9 and TRBJ2-7; TCRdb's assignment of TRBD2 cannot be checked, as there is no DNA. The CDR3 extends over 13 amino acids. CDR1 and CDR2 from the germline V gene are SGDLS and YYNGEE. CDR3 sequence: CASSFSGTDEQYF.

Considering frequency, this clonotype is medium-sized. The chain joins TRBV9 to TRBJ2-6; TCRdb gives TRBD1 as the D gene, but with no DNA this cannot be confirmed. CDR1 is SGDLS and CDR2 is YYNGEE in the germline V gene. The CDR3 runs to 17 residues. CDR3 protein: CASSAGTGHSGANVLTF.

Measured by frequency, this clonotype is medium-sized. The V gene is TRBV6-2 or TRBV6-3, the J gene TRBJ1-1. Per germline, CDR1 MNHEY and CDR2 SVGEGT. CDR3 size: 17 residues. CDR3 sequence reads: CASTPLGTGLMNTEAFF.

This clonotype is identified as medium-sized from frequency. The chain employs TRBV7-8 and TRBJ1-5; TCRdb's D call of TRBD1 is untestable without DNA. CDR3 length: 16 amino acids. The V gene's germline CDR1 is SGHVS and CDR2 FQNEAQ. The CDR3: CASSTWPGGGNQPQHF.

This clonotype shows up as medium-sized by frequency. The CDR3 region is CASSTHVQYGYTF. The rearrangement joins TRBV28 to TRBJ1-2. Germline V gene lookup returns CDR1 MDHEN and CDR2 SYDVKM. The CDR3 is 13 residues long.

By frequency, this clonotype registers medium-sized (0.01 to 0.1%). The V gene is TRBV6-6, the J gene TRBJ2-2; TCRdb's assignment of TRBD2 cannot be checked, as there is no DNA. The CDR3 length is 18 residues. Per germline, CDR1 MNHNY and CDR2 SVGAGI (reference sequence). CDR3 sequence reads: CASSYSLRTSRFTGELFF.

This clonotype is called medium-sized based on its frequency. This chain joins TRBV10-3 and TRBJ2-7; as DNA is missing, the TRBD1 call by TCRdb cannot be tested. Germline V gene data show CDR1 as ENHRY and CDR2 as SYGVKD. This CDR3 contains 14 residues. The CDR3 sequence is CAISPGQSSYEQYF.

Measured by frequency, this clonotype is medium-sized (0.01 to 0.1%). This chain links TRBV7-2 with TRBJ2-3; with no DNA, the TCRdb D assignment of TRBD2 cannot be verified. CDR3 size: 15 residues. CDR1 and CDR2 from the germline V gene are SGHTA and FQGNSA. CDR3 in amino acids: CASSFNAAGTDTQYF.

This clonotype is classed as medium-sized by frequency. The CDR3 is CASSLLKAGGETQYF. The V and J genes are TRBV5-6 and TRBJ2-5; TCRdb reports TRBD2, a call that lacks DNA to check it against. The CDR3 sequence is 15 residues long. Germline values: CDR1 SGHDT, CDR2 YYEEEE.

By frequency, this clonotype is medium-sized. V usage is TRBV12-3 or TRBV12-4 and J usage is TRBJ2-5; TCRdb selects TRBD1, and the lack of DNA leaves this call unchecked. This CDR3 is built from 16 residues. The CDR3: CASSDPGQGAEETQYF.

This clonotype is labeled large based on frequency. The chain links TRBV7-9 to TRBJ2-1; TCRdb calls TRBD2, which cannot be checked without DNA. The CDR3 consists of 13 residues. Germline V lookup: CDR1 SEHNR, CDR2 FQNEAQ (reference sequence). The CDR3 here is CASSLGTYNEQFF. Full variable domain (outside the CDR3, taken from reference TRBV7-9 and TRBJ2-1): DTGVSQNPRHKITKRGQNVTFRCDPISEHNRLYWYRQTLGQGPEFLTYFQNEAQLEKSRLLSDRFSAERPKGSFSTLEIQRTEQGDSAMYLCASSLGTYNEQFFGPGTRLTVL.

V usage is TRBV5-4 and J usage is TRBJ2-7; as DNA is missing, the TRBD1 call by TCRdb cannot be tested. Per germline, CDR1 SGHNT and CDR2 YYREEE (reference sequence). The CDR3 has 14 amino acids. The CDR3 sequence: CASSSSGHTYEQYF.